The clone carrying this T cell receptor (beta chain) was observed a few times. The TCR beta CDR3 regions underwent amplification using RNA transcripts as the source. HTBI primers were the set used in a first-round RT-PCR of the TCR CDR3. Each CDR3 protein is one row after TCRdb ran MiXCR on the multiplex PCR reads. In the table there are a few hundred thousand distinct CDR3 sequences, 15% to 18% of which are singletons. This specimen comes from a study of T cells in Graves' hyperthyroidism and ophthalmopathy. Across the whole study: It was at initial diagnosis, before any treatment, that peripheral blood was collected.

From germline, CDR1 is LNHDA and CDR2 SQIVND (reference sequence). V shed 5 bases and J shed 8 bases, with 22 bases lying between them. This CDR3 contains 16 residues. No progression to ophthalmopathy during 18 months of follow-up defined stable disease. The study based diagnoses on clinical symptoms, serum thyroxine and TRAb, thyroid ultrasound and orbital computed tomography. This chain connects TRBV19 to TRBJ2-1, with a possible D match to TRBD2 (6 bases). Sample: blood. The source of this sequence is a woman aged 30 to 39 with Graves' hyperthyroidism. CDR3 DNA sequence: TGTGCCAGTAGTTCCGCTGTCTCCGGGAGAGATCATGAGCAGTTCTTC. Its translation: CASSSAVSGRDHEQFF.